The 32 T cell receptor beta chains listed next were all sequenced from one sample in a study of blood T cells in healthy people across ages (dated by TCRdb to the mid-2010s). Library method: 5' RACE. For sequencing, an Illumina HiSeq 2500 was employed. A second about 7 to 11 cycle PCR used a sample-barcoded 5' primer and a J-beta primer mix. TCRdb reanalyzed the raw reads on its own, using fastp at Q25 for trimming and MiXCR for clone calling, and kept in-frame beta chains. CDR3 protein duplicates are merged, each entry listing the most common genes and DNA. The sample yields some 1,000,000 distinct CDR3 sequences; almost 25% were counted once. The ten largest clones take up 0.65% to 0.95% of the sample. This same sample was also part of a study on T cells of mothers and their children.

Sequenced sample: blood. The origin of the receptors is a girl aged 2 to 10 in good health.

This clonotype has just a few counts. V is TRBV12-3 or TRBV12-4 and J is TRBJ1-2, with a weak D call TRBD1 (5 bases). The V gene lost 5 bases and the J gene lost 8 bases, with 9 bases spanning the gap. CDR3 length: 11 residues. This CDR3 reads CASSGGGGYTF. In DNA, the CDR3 is TGTGCCAGCAGTGGCGGGGGAGGCTACACCTTC.

The chain has TRBV25-1 and TRBJ2-5, with D maybe TRBD2 (6 bases). This CDR3 contains 15 residues. The V and J ends lost 1 base and 3 bases respectively, with 12 bases between them. Looked up from germline, CDR1 is MGHDK and CDR2 is SYGVNS. This chain's CDR3 is CASSEWAGSKETQYF. The DNA for the CDR3 is TGTGCCAGCAGTGAATGGGCGGGGTCCAAAGAGACCCAGTACTTC.

This clonotype was observed many times. The chain uses TRBV3-1 and TRBJ1-1; D remains ambiguous. Trimming left V 5 bases short and J 2 bases short, with 6 bases between. The CDR3 has 12 residues. Per germline, CDR1 LGHDT and CDR2 YNNKEL (reference sequence). The CDR3 protein is CASSWDNTEAFF. Written as DNA, the CDR3 is TGTGCCAGCAGCTGGGATAACACTGAAGCTTTCTTT.

The genes are TRBV25-1 and TRBJ2-5; the D gene is possibly TRBD1 (6 bases). Judging by the DNA end, TRBJ2-7 fits better; the J call may be wrong. Germline CDR1 and CDR2: MGHDK and SYGVNS. This CDR3 has 14 residues. CDR3 loop: CASSAELQGYEQYF. DNA of the CDR3: TGTGCCAGCAGTGCCGAGTTACAGGGCTACGAGCAGTACTTC.

CDR3 nucleotide sequence: TGCGCCAGCAGCTTGGACGCGAACAACTACGAGCAGTACTTC. This gives the protein CASSLDANNYEQYF. The V gene is TRBV5-1, the J gene TRBJ2-7; D unresolved. The CDR3 consists of 14 residues. Trimming left V 0 bases short and J 3 bases short, with 10 bases between. CDR1 is SGHRS, CDR2 YFSETQ, per germline. The entire variable domain, with the rest obtained from reference TRBV5-1 and TRBJ2-7, is as follows: KAGVTQTPRYLIKTRGQQVTLSCSPISGHRSVSWYQQTPGQGLQFLFEYFSETQRNKGNFPGRFSGRQFSNSRSEMNVSTLELGDSALYLCASSLDANNYEQYFGPGTRLTVT.

This clonotype was detected a few times. The genes are TRBV20-1 and TRBJ2-3; 8 positions match TRBD1. Germline V gene sequence: CDR1 DFQATT, CDR2 SNEGSKA (reference sequence). The CDR3 is made up of 16 amino acids. Trimming cost V 6 bases and J 0 bases; bases outside gene matches: 11. The CDR3 coding sequence is TGCAGTGCGCCGACAGGGGCCCTCCTGAGCACAGATACGCAGTATTTT. This translates into CSAPTGALLSTDTQYF.

The rearrangement joins TRBV10-2 to TRBJ2-1; no clear D. The CDR3 runs to 14 residues. Per the germline V gene, CDR1 is WSHSY and CDR2 is SAAADI. With 4 bases removed from V and 6 bases from J, the gap between germline ends came to 13 bases. The CDR3 here is CASSGPNSLNEQFF. As DNA, the CDR3 is TGCGCCAGCAGTGGACCTAACTCGCTCAATGAGCAGTTCTTC.

This clonotype occurred a few times. The chain joins TRBV7-3 to TRBJ2-2; the D is unclear. Trimming removed 5 bases at V and 0 bases at J, with 4 bases between. Germline loops: CDR1 SGHTA, CDR2 FQGTGA. The length of the CDR3 is 13 residues. The CDR3 region has the DNA TGTGCCAGCAGCCACCCGAACACCGGGGAGCTGTTTTTT. This translates into CASSHPNTGELFF.

This rearrangement joins TRBV20-1 to TRBJ2-5; TRBD1 might be the D (5 bases). The V and J ends lost 5 bases and 2 bases respectively, with 12 bases between them. CDR1 is DFQATT and CDR2 is SNEGSKA in the germline V gene (reference sequence). This CDR3 is 13 amino acids long. CDR3 in amino acids: CSASNPGQETQYF. DNA for the CDR3: TGCAGTGCTTCTAACCCAGGGCAAGAGACCCAGTACTTC.

This clonotype turned up a few times. V is TRBV7-2 and J is TRBJ2-3; D gene uncertain. The V gene lost 3 bases and the J gene lost 2 bases, with 15 bases spanning the gap. Germline CDR1 reads SGHTA; CDR2 reads FQGNSA. There are 16 residues in the CDR3. CDR3 region: CASSFGRRDLTDTQYF. The CDR3 bases are TGTGCCAGCAGCTTCGGACGCCGAGACCTCACAGATACGCAGTATTTT.

This clonotype was seen only a few times. This rearrangement joins TRBV4-3 to TRBJ1-1; D call uncertain. This CDR3 is built from 13 residues. V lost 0 bases to trimming and J lost 6 bases, with 8 bases between them. Germline V gene lookup returns CDR1 LGHNA and CDR2 YSLEER. CDR3 sequence: CASSQDREAEAFF. The CDR3 DNA is TGCGCCAGCAGCCAAGATCGAGAGGCTGAAGCTTTCTTT.

J is TRBJ2-5 and V is TRBV4-2; perhaps TRBD2 as D (6 bases). CDR3 length: 16 residues. The V gene's germline CDR1 is LGHNA and CDR2 YNFKEQ. V lost 3 bases, J lost 4 bases, and 18 bases lay in between. The CDR3 sequence is CASSQAPSVEGETQYF. The CDR3 DNA reads TGTGCCAGCAGCCAGGCGCCTAGCGTTGAGGGAGAGACCCAGTACTTC.

This rearrangement joins TRBV20-1 to TRBJ2-5; D might be TRBD2 (5 bases). The CDR3 has 12 residues. V was trimmed by 6 bases and J by 3 bases, leaving 11 bases between them. Germline CDR1 and CDR2: DFQATT and SNEGSKA (reference sequence). The CDR3 DNA follows: TGCAGTGCGTCTCTAGCTAAAGAGACCCAGTACTTC. Protein product: CSASLAKETQYF.

Only one count was recorded for this clonotype. This chain connects TRBV12-3 or TRBV12-4 to TRBJ2-5; tentative D call: TRBD1 (6 bases). The length of the CDR3 is 14 residues. Trimming removed 7 bases from V and 5 bases from J, with 17 bases in between. The DNA for the CDR3 is TGTGCCAGCACCCTAGGCGAAAGGGGGGAGACCCAGTACTTC. It translates to CASTLGERGETQYF.

The rearrangement joins TRBV5-1 to TRBJ1-2, with D uncertain. Trimming took off 0 bases at V and 8 bases at J, with 11 bases between the two ends. The V gene's germline CDR1 is SGHRS and CDR2 YFSETQ. CDR3 length: 13 amino acids. The CDR3 DNA reads TGCGCCAGCAGCTTGGAGGTCCCCAAGGGCTACACCTTC. The encoded protein is CASSLEVPKGYTF.

As regards this clonotype: One end of the junction fails to match germline, which may point to a read error. The chain is built from TRBV6-1 and TRBJ2-1; the D gene is possibly TRBD1 (6 bases). This CDR3 comprises 13 residues. The germline CDR1 and CDR2 sequences are MNHNS and SASEGT. CDR3 nucleotides: TGTGCCAGCAGACAGGGCGCACTGCGTTTGGGGGTCTTC. This gives the protein CASRQGALRLGVF.

The genes are TRBV12-3 or TRBV12-4 and TRBJ1-1; maybe TRBD1 (6 bases). CDR3 length: 14 amino acids. V gave up 6 bases and J gave up 1 base, with 12 bases separating them. This CDR3 reads CASRLRGGNTEAFF. In DNA, the CDR3 is TGTGCCAGCAGATTAAGGGGGGGGAACACTGAAGCTTTCTTT.

The J gene is TRBJ2-4, the V gene TRBV5-1; 8 positions agree with TRBD1. The trim removed 7 bases at V and 4 bases at J, leaving 10 bases unmatched. The germline V gene has CDR1 SGHRS and CDR2 YFSETQ. The CDR3 is 15 amino acids. CDR3 loop: CASGPGQGQKNIQYF. CDR3 nucleotides: TGCGCCAGCGGACCAGGACAGGGTCAAAAAAACATTCAGTACTTC.

A few counts support this clonotype. The chain joins TRBV20-1 to TRBJ2-3; 10 bases match TRBD2. CDR3 length: 16 residues. V was pared by 2 bases and J by 0 bases, with 5 bases of the junction left unmatched. Germline CDR1 is DFQATT and CDR2 is SNEGSKA (reference sequence). Written as DNA, the CDR3 is TGCAGTGCTAGAAGAGCGGGGGGGTTTAGCACAGATACGCAGTATTTT. Its protein is CSARRAGGFSTDTQYF.

V usage is TRBV7-9 and J usage is TRBJ2-3; 9 bases agree with TRBD1. The germline CDR1 and CDR2 sequences are SEHNR and FQNEAQ (reference sequence). Germline trimming cut 2 bases from V and 5 bases from J; bases unmatched to any gene: 11. This CDR3 is 17 amino acids long. CDR3 in amino acids: CASSLLPGQGLIDTQYF. As DNA, the CDR3 is TGTGCCAGCAGCTTACTTCCGGGACAGGGTTTAATAGATACGCAGTATTTT.

The chain joins TRBV4-3 to TRBJ2-3; TRBD2 agrees at 7 bases. Germline V gene sequence: CDR1 LGHNA, CDR2 YSLEER. CDR3 size: 18 residues. J lost 2 bases, V lost 0 bases, and 11 bases had no gene match. The CDR3 DNA sequence: TGCGCCAGCAGCCAAGATAAAAATGCGGGGGAGATCACAGATACGCAGTATTTT. It specifies CASSQDKNAGEITDTQYF.

The chain uses TRBV27 and TRBJ2-3, with TRBD2 identical over 8 bases. With V trimmed by 3 bases and J by 8 bases, 10 bases remained unmatched. Germline V lookup: CDR1 MNHEY, CDR2 SMNVEV (reference sequence). The CDR3 contains 15 residues. In DNA form, the CDR3 reads TGTGCCAGCAGTTTGGGACTAGGAGGGTCAGGTACGCAGTATTTT. Amino acid sequence: CASSLGLGGSGTQYF.

The sample holds a few counts of this clonotype. The gene calls are TRBV29-1 and TRBJ2-1; possible D gene TRBD1, 5 bases. The DNA end is more similar to TRBJ2-5, so the J call may be wrong. Per germline, CDR1 SQVTM and CDR2 ANQGSEA. The CDR3 covers 14 residues. In DNA form, the CDR3 reads TGCAGCGTTGAAACCCCAGGGATGGGAGAGACCCAGTACTTC. It specifies CSVETPGMGETQYF.

This clonotype was detected only a few times. At one end, the junction sequence differs from germline, possibly due to a read error. The CDR3 loop is CASSPKRQGGHF. In nucleotides, the CDR3 is TGTGCCAGCAGCCCCAAACGACAGGGGGGCCACTTC. V usage is TRBV7-9 and J usage is TRBJ2-1; 9 bases map to TRBD1. The CDR3 is 12 residues long. CDR1 and CDR2 from the germline V gene are SEHNR and FQNEAQ (reference sequence). Full variable domain (outside the CDR3, taken from reference TRBV7-9 and TRBJ2-1): DTGVSQNPRHKITKRGQNVTFRCDPISEHNRLYWYRQTLGQGPEFLTYFQNEAQLEKSRLLSDRFSAERPKGSFSTLEIQRTEQGDSAMYLCASSPKRQGGHFGPGTRLTVL.

This clonotype was counted between two and nine times. J is TRBJ2-5 and V is TRBV20-1; no reliable D call. Germline values: CDR1 DFQATT, CDR2 SNEGSKA (reference sequence). The CDR3 is 15 residues long. Trimming cost V 0 bases and J 7 bases, with 18 bases left between them. In DNA form, the CDR3 reads TGCAGTGCTAGAGATAGGCTAGGGCCTACGACGACCCAGTACTTC. Its translation is CSARDRLGPTTTQYF.

This clonotype was found many times. The gene calls are TRBV5-6 and TRBJ2-5; 8 bases fit TRBD2. With 0 bases clipped from V and 1 base from J, the junction kept 5 bases outside the gene matches. Germline V CDR1 and CDR2: SGHDT, YYEEEE. The CDR3 has 16 residues. DNA for the CDR3: TGTGCCAGCAGCTTGGCGGGGGGGGGTACCCAAGAGACCCAGTACTTC. Translated: CASSLAGGGTQETQYF. The full variable domain, its missing parts supplied by reference TRBV5-6 and TRBJ2-5, is DAGVTQSPTHLIKTRGQQVTLRCSPKSGHDTVSWYQQALGQGPQFIFQYYEEEERQRGNFPDRFSGHQFPNYSSELNVNALLLGDSALYLCASSLAGGGTQETQYFGPGTRLLVL.

This clonotype came up a few times. The V gene is TRBV7-9, the J gene TRBJ2-7; D gene unclear. This CDR3 spans 15 amino acids. Germline V gene lookup returns CDR1 SEHNR and CDR2 FQNEAQ (reference sequence). Trimming took 4 bases from V and 0 from J, leaving 13 bases between them. In DNA, the CDR3 is TGTGCCAGCAGCTCCATTTCGGGCCTCTCCTACGAGCAGTACTTC. Translated, it gives CASSSISGLSYEQYF.

The V gene is TRBV27, the J gene TRBJ2-3; D uncertain. The germline CDR1 and CDR2 sequences are MNHEY and SMNVEV (reference sequence). This CDR3 is 15 amino acids long. The V and J ends lost 4 bases and 0 bases respectively, with 11 bases between them. The CDR3 sequence is CASSWAEGSTDTQYF. DNA of the CDR3: TGTGCCAGCAGTTGGGCGGAAGGGAGCACAGATACGCAGTATTTT.

This chain uses TRBV28 with TRBJ1-2, with D hard to call. Trimming pared 0 bases from V and 5 bases from J, leaving 10 bases between. The CDR3 loop spans 14 amino acids. Germline V gene lookup returns CDR1 MDHEN and CDR2 SYDVKM. CDR3 sequence: CASSLWSASYGYTF. CDR3 in DNA: TGTGCCAGCAGTTTATGGTCGGCTTCTTATGGCTACACCTTC.

This clonotype has a handful of counts. An end of the junction differs from the germline gene, which may be a read error. The chain uses TRBV2 and TRBJ1-2; the match to TRBD1 covers 8 bases. The CDR3 is 16 residues long. Germline CDR1 and CDR2: SNHLY and FYNNEI. The CDR3 loop reads CASSDPRGTGSYGYTF. CDR3 bases: TGCGCCAGCAGTGACCCACGTGGGACAGGAAGCTATGGCTACACCTTC.

V usage is TRBV12-3 or TRBV12-4 and J usage is TRBJ2-1; 8 bases agree with TRBD2. The CDR3 totals 16 residues. The J segment lost 7 bases and the V segment lost 5 bases, leaving 13 bases of the junction unmatched. The CDR3 DNA sequence: TGTGCCAGCAGTCTCTATGGGCTAGCGGGTGATAATGAGCAGTTCTTC. This gives the protein CASSLYGLAGDNEQFF.

Turning to this clonotype: One junction end does not reproduce the germline sequence, and a read error may be involved. The chain has TRBV18 and TRBJ2-7; 8 nucleotides align to TRBD1. Germline CDR1 is KGHSH and CDR2 is LQKENI. The CDR3 is 15 amino acids. The DNA for the CDR3 is TGTGCCGGCTCACCACTTGGACAGGGTAGAGACGAGCAGTACTTC. It translates to CAGSPLGQGRDEQYF.